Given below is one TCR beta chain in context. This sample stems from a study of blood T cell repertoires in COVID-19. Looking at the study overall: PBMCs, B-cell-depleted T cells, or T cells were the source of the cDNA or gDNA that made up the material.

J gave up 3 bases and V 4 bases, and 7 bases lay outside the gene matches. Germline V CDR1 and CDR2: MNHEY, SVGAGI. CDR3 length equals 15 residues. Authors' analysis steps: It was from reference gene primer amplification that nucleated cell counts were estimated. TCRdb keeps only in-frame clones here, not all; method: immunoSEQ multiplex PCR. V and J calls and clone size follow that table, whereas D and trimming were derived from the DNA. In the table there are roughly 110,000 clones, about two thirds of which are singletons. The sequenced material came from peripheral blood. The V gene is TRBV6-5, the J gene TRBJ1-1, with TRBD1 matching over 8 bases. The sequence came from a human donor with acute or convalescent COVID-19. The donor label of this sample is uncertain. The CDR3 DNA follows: TGTGCCAGCAGTTTACTGACAGGGGATCACACTGAAGCTTTCTTT. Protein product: CASSLLTGDHTEAFF.